This T cell receptor (beta chain) emerged from a study of blood T cell repertoires in COVID-19. Study-wide background: Donors in the United States, Italy and Spain gave samples during acute or convalescent COVID-19.

The table came from immunoSEQ multiplex PCR; TCRdb's copy has only in-frame clones and leaves some out. Among about 180,000 clones listed, roughly four fifths were seen once. The V end lost 2 bases, the J end lost 4 bases, and 18 bases lay between the germline ends. The CDR3 length is 17 residues. Germline V gene lookup returns CDR1 SGHDT and CDR2 YYEEEE. Seattle cases were enrolled at active infection and followed longitudinally. The sample consisted of peripheral blood. This chain connects TRBV5-6 to TRBJ2-2; D is possibly TRBD1 (7 bases). This receptor was taken from a woman in her 70s with COVID-19, enrolled during active disease. CDR3 sequence (DNA): TGTGCCAGCAGCTTTCAGGGGGGAGTTCGAGGCACCGGGGAGCTGTTTTTT. The encoded protein is CASSFQGGVRGTGELFF.